Listed here are 8 T cell receptor beta chains from one sample, sequenced in a study of shared clonotypes between healthy human individuals. Generated by immunoSEQ multiplex PCR, the TCRdb table keeps only in-frame clones and is missing some. Of approximately 1.5 million clones listed, 97% to 99% were seen once; the top ten hold around 0.33%. The sample taken for sequencing was naive CD4+ T cells sorted from blood. Documented subset: CD45RA+ positively selected. These receptors originate from a man younger than 40 in good health.

The chain joins TRBV10-2 to TRBJ1-1; D ambiguous. This CDR3 spans 14 amino acids. The V and J ends lost 6 bases and 2 bases respectively, with 13 bases between them. From germline, CDR1 is WSHSY and CDR2 SAAADI. The DNA of the CDR3 is TGCGCCAGCAGACAAATCAATACTAACACTGAAGCTTTCTTT. Translation: CASRQINTNTEAFF.

Concerning this clone itself: Different DNA sequences within this sample yield the same CDR3. The V gene is TRBV20-1, the J gene TRBJ1-1; tentatively, D is TRBD1 (6 bases). Per germline, CDR1 DFQATT and CDR2 SNEGSKA (reference sequence). The CDR3 loop spans 11 amino acids. V lost 6 bases and J lost 1, with 6 bases in between. The CDR3 is CSARGNTEAFF. The CDR3 nucleotides are TGCAGTGCCAGGGGGAACACTGAAGCTTTCTTT.

This clone has only one observation. This chain joins TRBV5-5 and TRBJ2-7, with D unclear. The CDR3 loop spans 13 amino acids. Germline CDR1 is SGHKS and CDR2 is YYEKEE (reference sequence). V lost 4 bases and J 3 bases, leaving 11 bases between the germline ends. DNA of the CDR3: TGTGCCAGCAGCAGTACGGAGATCTACGAGCAGTACTTC. This gives the protein CASSSTEIYEQYF.

The chain uses TRBV15 and TRBJ1-4; D not resolved. V was cut by 3 bases and J by 8 bases, with 13 bases left in between. The CDR3 has 14 amino acids. Germline V gene lookup returns CDR1 LNHNV and CDR2 YYDKDF (reference sequence). Written as DNA, the CDR3 is TGTGCCACCAGCAGGGACCGGTCAAAGGAAAAACTGTTTTTT. It encodes CATSRDRSKEKLFF. Full variable domain (rest looked up from reference TRBV15 and TRBJ1-4): DAMVIQNPRYQVTQFGKPVTLSCSQTLNHNVMYWYQQKSSQAPKLLFHYYDKDFNNEADTPDNFQSRRPNTSFCFLDIRSPGLGDTAMYLCATSRDRSKEKLFFGSGTQLSVL.

This rearrangement joins TRBV11-3 to TRBJ2-1; 9 bases line up with TRBD2. This CDR3 has 14 amino acids. Germline CDR1 and CDR2: SGHNT and YENEEA. V shed 4 bases and J 4 bases; nucleotides not matched to a gene: 2. The CDR3 DNA is TGTGCCAGCAGCTATAGCGGGAGTTACAATGAGCAGTTCTTC. Translation gives CASSYSGSYNEQFF.

The chain carries TRBV9 and TRBJ1-1; D remains unclear. From germline, CDR1 is SGDLS and CDR2 YYNGEE. The CDR3 extends over 15 amino acids. V lost 0 bases and J 4 bases, leaving 13 bases between the germline ends. The CDR3 reads CASSVGPWMGTEAFF. CDR3 sequence (DNA): TGTGCCAGCAGCGTAGGGCCGTGGATGGGCACTGAAGCTTTCTTT.

This chain links TRBV6-5 with TRBJ2-1, with a weak D call TRBD2 (6 bases). Germline CDR1 and CDR2: MNHEY and SVGAGI. The CDR3 runs to 16 residues. V was cut by 4 bases and J by 4 bases, with 17 bases left in between. CDR3 in DNA: TGTGCCAGCAGTTCCCTCTTAGATAGCGGATACAATGAGCAGTTCTTC. Protein: CASSSLLDSGYNEQFF.

Comment on this clone: This sample includes further DNA sequences coding for the same CDR3. The J gene is TRBJ2-1, the V gene TRBV5-1; 8 bases map to TRBD2. Germline V gene sequence: CDR1 SGHRS, CDR2 YFSETQ. The junction had 1 base not matched to a gene; V was cut back by 2 bases and J by 0 bases. The CDR3 length is 15 residues. The CDR3 DNA reads TGCGCCAGCAGCTTAAGCGGGGGCTCCTACAATGAGCAGTTCTTC. Translating it yields CASSLSGGSYNEQFF.